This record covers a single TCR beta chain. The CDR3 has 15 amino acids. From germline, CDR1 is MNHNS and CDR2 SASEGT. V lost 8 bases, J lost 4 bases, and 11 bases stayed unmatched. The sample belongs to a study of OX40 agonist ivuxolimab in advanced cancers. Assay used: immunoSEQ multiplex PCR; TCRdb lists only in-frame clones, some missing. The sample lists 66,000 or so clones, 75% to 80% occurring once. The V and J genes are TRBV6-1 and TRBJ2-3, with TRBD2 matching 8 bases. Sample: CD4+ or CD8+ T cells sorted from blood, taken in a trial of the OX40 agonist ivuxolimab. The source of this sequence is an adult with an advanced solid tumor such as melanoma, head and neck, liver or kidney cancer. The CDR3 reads CASQPRGATADTQYF. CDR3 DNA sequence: TGTGCCAGCCAGCCGCGGGGGGCGACTGCAGATACGCAGTATTTT.